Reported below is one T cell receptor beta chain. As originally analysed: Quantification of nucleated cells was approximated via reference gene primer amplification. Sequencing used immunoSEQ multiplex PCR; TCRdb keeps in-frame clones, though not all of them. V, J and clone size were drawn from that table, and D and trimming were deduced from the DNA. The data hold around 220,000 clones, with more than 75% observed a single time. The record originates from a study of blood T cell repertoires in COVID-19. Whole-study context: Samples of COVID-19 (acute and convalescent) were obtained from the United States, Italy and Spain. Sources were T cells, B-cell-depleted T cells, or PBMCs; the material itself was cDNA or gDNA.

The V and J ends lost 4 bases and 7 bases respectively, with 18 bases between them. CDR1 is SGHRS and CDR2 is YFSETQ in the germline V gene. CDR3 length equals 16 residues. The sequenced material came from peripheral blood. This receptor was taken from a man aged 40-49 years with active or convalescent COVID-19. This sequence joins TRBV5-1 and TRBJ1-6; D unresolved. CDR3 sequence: CASSARSGVGNSPLHF. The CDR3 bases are TGCGCCAGCAGCGCCAGAAGCGGGGTGGGGAATTCACCCCTCCACTTT.